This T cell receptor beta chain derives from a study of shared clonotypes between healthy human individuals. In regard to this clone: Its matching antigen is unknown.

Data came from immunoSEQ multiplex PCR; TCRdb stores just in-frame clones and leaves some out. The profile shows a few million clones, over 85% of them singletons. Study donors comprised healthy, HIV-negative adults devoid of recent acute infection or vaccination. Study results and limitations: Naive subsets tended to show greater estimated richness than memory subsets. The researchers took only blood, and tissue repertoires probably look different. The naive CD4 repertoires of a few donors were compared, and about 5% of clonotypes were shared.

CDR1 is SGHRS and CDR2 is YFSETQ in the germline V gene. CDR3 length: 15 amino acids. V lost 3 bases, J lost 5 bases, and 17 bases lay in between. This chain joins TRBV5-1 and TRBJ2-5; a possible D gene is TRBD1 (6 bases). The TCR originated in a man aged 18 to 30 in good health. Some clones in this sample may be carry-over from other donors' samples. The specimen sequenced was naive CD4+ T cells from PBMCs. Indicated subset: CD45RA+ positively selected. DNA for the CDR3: TGCGCCAGCAGCTCCCAGGGGACGTCTGCGGAGACCCAGTACTTC. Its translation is CASSSQGTSAETQYF.